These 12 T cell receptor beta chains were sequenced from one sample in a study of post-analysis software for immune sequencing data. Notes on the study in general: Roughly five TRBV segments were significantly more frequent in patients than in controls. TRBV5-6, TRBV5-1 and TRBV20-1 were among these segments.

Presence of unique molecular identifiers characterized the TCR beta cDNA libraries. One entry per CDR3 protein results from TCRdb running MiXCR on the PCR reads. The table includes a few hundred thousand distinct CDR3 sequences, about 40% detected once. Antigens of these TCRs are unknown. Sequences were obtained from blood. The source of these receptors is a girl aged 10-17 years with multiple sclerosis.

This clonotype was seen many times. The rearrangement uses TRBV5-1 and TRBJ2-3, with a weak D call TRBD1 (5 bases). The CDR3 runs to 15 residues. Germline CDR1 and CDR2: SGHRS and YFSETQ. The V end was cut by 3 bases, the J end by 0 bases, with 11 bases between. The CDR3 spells CASSWGGTSTDTQYF. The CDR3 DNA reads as TGCGCCAGCAGCTGGGGCGGAACTAGCACAGATACGCAGTATTTT. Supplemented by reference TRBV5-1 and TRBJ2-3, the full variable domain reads KAGVTQTPRYLIKTRGQQVTLSCSPISGHRSVSWYQQTPGQGLQFLFEYFSETQRNKGNFPGRFSGRQFSNSRSEMNVSTLELGDSALYLCASSWGGTSTDTQYFGPGTRLTVL.

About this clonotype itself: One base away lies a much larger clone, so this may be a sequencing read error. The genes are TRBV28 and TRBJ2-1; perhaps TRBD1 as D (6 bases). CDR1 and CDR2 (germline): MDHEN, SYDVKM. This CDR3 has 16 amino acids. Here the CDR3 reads CASSLFQGPTYNGQFF. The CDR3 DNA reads TGTGCCAGCAGTTTATTTCAGGGGCCAACCTACAATGGGCAGTTCTTC.

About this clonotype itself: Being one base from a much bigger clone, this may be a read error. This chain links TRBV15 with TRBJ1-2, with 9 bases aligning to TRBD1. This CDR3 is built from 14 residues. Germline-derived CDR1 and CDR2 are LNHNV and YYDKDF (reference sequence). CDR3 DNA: TGTGCCGCCAGCAGAGACAGGGGGAAATTTGGCTACACCTTC. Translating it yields CAASRDRGKFGYTF.

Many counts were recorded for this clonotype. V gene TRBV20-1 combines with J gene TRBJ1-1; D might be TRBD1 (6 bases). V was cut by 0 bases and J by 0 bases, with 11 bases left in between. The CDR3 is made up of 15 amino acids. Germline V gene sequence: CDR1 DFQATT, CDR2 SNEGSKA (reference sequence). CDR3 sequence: CSARDTGWMNTEAFF. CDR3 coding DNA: TGCAGTGCTAGAGATACAGGGTGGATGAACACTGAAGCTTTCTTT.

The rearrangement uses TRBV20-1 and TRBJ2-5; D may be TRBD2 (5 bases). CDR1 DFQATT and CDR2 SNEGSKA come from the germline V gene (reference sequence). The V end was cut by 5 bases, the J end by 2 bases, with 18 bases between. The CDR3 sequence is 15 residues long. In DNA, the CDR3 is TGCAGTGCTGCGACTACCGGGTTGGAGCAAGAGACCCAGTACTTC. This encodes CSAATTGLEQETQYF.

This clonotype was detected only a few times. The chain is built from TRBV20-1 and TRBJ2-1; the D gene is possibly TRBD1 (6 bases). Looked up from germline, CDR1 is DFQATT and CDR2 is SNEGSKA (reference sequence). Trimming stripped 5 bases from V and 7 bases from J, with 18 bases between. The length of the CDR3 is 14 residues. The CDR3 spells CSAPFWGRSNEQFF. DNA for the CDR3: TGCAGTGCTCCCTTTTGGGGGCGATCGAATGAGCAGTTCTTC.

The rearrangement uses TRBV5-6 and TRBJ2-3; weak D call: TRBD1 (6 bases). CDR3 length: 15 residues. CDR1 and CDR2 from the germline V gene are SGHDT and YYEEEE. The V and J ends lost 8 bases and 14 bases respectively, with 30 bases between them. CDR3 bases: TGTGCCAGTAGCCGGCGACAGGCTGGACGTGAAAAACTGTATTTT. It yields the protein CASSRRQAGREKLYF.

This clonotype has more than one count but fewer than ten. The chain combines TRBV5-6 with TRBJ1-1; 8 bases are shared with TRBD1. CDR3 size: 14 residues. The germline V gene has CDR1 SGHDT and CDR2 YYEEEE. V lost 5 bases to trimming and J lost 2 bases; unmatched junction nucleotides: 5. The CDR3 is CASRSTGANTEAFF. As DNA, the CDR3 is TGTGCCAGCAGGTCGACAGGGGCCAACACTGAAGCTTTCTTT.

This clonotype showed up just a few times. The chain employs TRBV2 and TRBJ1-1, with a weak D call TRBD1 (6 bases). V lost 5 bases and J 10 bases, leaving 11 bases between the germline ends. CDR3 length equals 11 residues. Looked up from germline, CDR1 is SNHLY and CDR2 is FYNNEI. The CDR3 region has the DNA TGTGCCAGCAGTAAGGGGGGCGGAGCTTTCTTT. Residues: CASSKGGGAFF.

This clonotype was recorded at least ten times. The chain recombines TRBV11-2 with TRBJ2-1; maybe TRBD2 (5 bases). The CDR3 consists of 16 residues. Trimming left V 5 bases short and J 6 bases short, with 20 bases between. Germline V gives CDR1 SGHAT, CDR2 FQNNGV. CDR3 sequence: CASSLNIGISGNEQFF. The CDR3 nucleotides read TGTGCCAGCAGCCTTAACATCGGGATCTCTGGCAATGAGCAGTTCTTC. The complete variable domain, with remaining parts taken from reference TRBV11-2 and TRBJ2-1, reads EAGVAQSPRYKIIEKRQSVAFWCNPISGHATLYWYQQILGQGPKLLIQFQNNGVVDDSQLPKDRFSAERLKGVDSTLKIQPAKLEDSAVYLCASSLNIGISGNEQFFGPGTRLTVL.

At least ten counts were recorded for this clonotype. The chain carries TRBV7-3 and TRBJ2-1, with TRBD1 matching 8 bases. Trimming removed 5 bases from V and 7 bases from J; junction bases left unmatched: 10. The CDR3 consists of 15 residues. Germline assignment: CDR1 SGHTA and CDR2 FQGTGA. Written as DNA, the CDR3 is TGTGCCAGCAGCCTATCAGGGGGCGCGGATAATGAGCAGTTCTTC. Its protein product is CASSLSGGADNEQFF. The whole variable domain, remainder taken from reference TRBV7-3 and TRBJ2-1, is GAGVSQTPSNKVTEKGKYVELRCDPISGHTALYWYRQSLGQGPEFLIYFQGTGAADDSGLPNDRFFAVRPEGSVSTLKIQRTERGDSAVYLCASSLSGGADNEQFFGPGTRLTVL.

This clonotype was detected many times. In nucleotides, the CDR3 is TGTGCCAGCGTCAAATCAGGGAGCCGTAACACTGAAGCTTTCTTT. This codes for CASVKSGSRNTEAFF. The rearrangement uses TRBV6-1 and TRBJ1-1; TRBD1 might be the D (5 bases). Trimming cost V 8 bases and J 2 bases, with 18 bases left between them. This CDR3 region has 15 residues. Germline assignment: CDR1 MNHNS and CDR2 SASEGT.